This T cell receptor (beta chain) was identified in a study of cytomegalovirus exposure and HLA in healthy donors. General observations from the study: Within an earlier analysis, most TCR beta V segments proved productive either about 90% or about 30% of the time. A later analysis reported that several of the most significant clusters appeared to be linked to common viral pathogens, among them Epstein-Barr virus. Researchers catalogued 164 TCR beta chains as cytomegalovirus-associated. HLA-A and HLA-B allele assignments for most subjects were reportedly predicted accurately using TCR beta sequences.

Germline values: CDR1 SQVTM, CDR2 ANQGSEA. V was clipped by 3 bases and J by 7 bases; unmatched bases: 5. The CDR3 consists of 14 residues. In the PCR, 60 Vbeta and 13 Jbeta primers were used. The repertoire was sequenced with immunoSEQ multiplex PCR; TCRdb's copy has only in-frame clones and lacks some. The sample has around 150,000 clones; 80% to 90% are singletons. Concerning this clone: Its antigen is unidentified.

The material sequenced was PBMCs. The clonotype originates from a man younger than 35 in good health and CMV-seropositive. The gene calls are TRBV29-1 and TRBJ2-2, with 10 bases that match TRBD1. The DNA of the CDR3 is TGCAGCGTTGAGTTCGGACAGGGGGACGGGGAGCTGTTTTTT. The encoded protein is CSVEFGQGDGELFF.